What follows are 13 T cell receptor beta chains derived from one specimen sequenced in a study of shared clonotypes between healthy human individuals. Here immunoSEQ multiplex PCR was the method, and the copy in TCRdb shows in-frame clones only, minus some. The table shows 2,500,000 or so clones, with under 95% occurring only once. The sample comprised naive CD4+ T cells from PBMCs. Regarding subset: CD45RA+ positively selected. These receptors were obtained from a man between 18 and 35 years old in good health. Some clones in this sample may be carry-over from other donors' samples.

The chain couples TRBV28 to TRBJ1-4, with D perhaps matching TRBD1 (5 bases). Germline values: CDR1 MDHEN, CDR2 SYDVKM. V lost 5 bases and J 4 bases, leaving 14 bases between the germline ends. The CDR3 loop spans 15 amino acids. The CDR3 reads CASSGADTNNEKLFF. For the CDR3, the DNA is TGTGCCAGCAGTGGGGCGGACACCAATAATGAAAAACTGTTTTTT.

The chain joins TRBV29-1 to TRBJ2-5; 7 nucleotides align to TRBD2. The germline CDR1 and CDR2 sequences are SQVTM and ANQGSEA. The CDR3 is 12 amino acids. Trimming cost V 2 bases and J 12 bases; bases outside gene matches: 9. The CDR3 is CSVELTGTTKYF. The CDR3 coding sequence is TGCAGCGTTGAACTCACCGGGACTACTAAGTACTTC.

This chain links TRBV13 with TRBJ2-7; D is possibly TRBD1 or TRBD2 (5 bases each). CDR1 is PRHDT and CDR2 is FYEKMQ in the germline V gene (reference sequence). The CDR3 has 16 residues. V was shortened by 4 bases and J by 0 bases, with 16 bases between the two germline ends. The CDR3 bases are TGTGCCAGCAGCTCCTTAGCTTGGGGGAGCTCCTACGAGCAGTACTTC. It codes for CASSSLAWGSSYEQYF.

The V gene is TRBV29-1, the J gene TRBJ2-1; tentative D call: TRBD1 (6 bases). This CDR3 is built from 13 residues. CDR1 SQVTM and CDR2 ANQGSEA come from the germline V gene. The V gene lost 7 bases and the J gene lost 0 bases, with 10 bases spanning the gap. For the CDR3, the DNA is TGCAGCGCCACACAGGGCTCCTACAATGAGCAGTTCTTC. The encoded protein is CSATQGSYNEQFF.

V usage is TRBV19 and J usage is TRBJ2-1; unclear D gene. This CDR3 has 17 amino acids. Germline CDR1 reads LNHDA; CDR2 reads SQIVND (reference sequence). With 6 bases removed from V and 0 bases from J, the gap between germline ends came to 18 bases. The CDR3 region is CASSIPSYRSSYNEQFF. The DNA of the CDR3 is TGTGCCAGTAGCATCCCCTCTTATCGGAGCTCCTACAATGAGCAGTTCTTC.

A word on this clone: The DNA is omitted, as the CDR3 cannot be located on it reliably, and the CDR3 follows TCRdb's listing. This chain's CDR3 is CASILGETQYF. The V and J genes are TRBV2 and TRBJ2-5. Per germline, CDR1 SNHLY and CDR2 FYNNEI. Inclusive of both ends, the CDR3 amounts to 11 amino acids.

As to this clone: Compared with germline, one end of the junction differs, possibly owing to a read error. The chain couples TRBV6-5 to TRBJ2-6; D gene ambiguous. The germline CDR1 and CDR2 sequences are MNHEY and SVGAGI. The CDR3 spans 13 residues. The CDR3 loop is CATSGPGANVLTF. In DNA, the CDR3 is TGTGCCACCAGTGGGCCCGGGGCCAACGTCCTGACTTTC.

The rearrangement links TRBV5-4 to TRBJ1-1; 7 bases are a match to TRBD1. The CDR3 sequence is 14 residues long. J gave up 2 bases and V 4 bases, and 5 bases lay outside the gene matches. Germline loops: CDR1 SGHNT, CDR2 YYREEE (reference sequence). CDR3: CASSEGQKNTEAFF. The CDR3 nucleotides read TGTGCCAGCAGCGAGGGACAGAAAAACACTGAAGCTTTCTTT.

This clone was seen only a few times. This CDR3 is also generated by other DNA sequences in the sample. The gene calls are TRBV2 and TRBJ1-5; 7 bases agree with TRBD1. This CDR3 contains 14 residues. V shed 5 bases, J shed 1 base, and the junction held 2 bases outside the gene matches. Germline V CDR1 and CDR2: SNHLY, FYNNEI. The CDR3 DNA reads TGTGCCAGCAGTCGACAGGGAAGCAATCAGCCCCAGCATTTT. It specifies CASSRQGSNQPQHF.

The J gene is TRBJ2-5, the V gene TRBV19; D gene unclear. V lost 5 bases and J lost 4, with 17 bases in between. In germline, CDR1 is LNHDA, CDR2 SQIVND (reference sequence). The CDR3 totals 15 residues. CDR3: CASSPVSLGLETQYF. CDR3 bases: TGTGCCAGTAGTCCCGTAAGCCTTGGGTTAGAGACCCAGTACTTC.

This chain links TRBV7-9 with TRBJ2-7, with a possible D match to TRBD2 (5 bases). This CDR3 is 12 amino acids long. Trimming stripped 1 base from V and 10 bases from J, with 11 bases between. In germline, CDR1 is SEHNR, CDR2 FQNEAQ (reference sequence). The CDR3 nucleotides read TGTGCCAGCAGCTTAGAACGGAGGCCCCAGTACTTC. It specifies CASSLERRPQYF.

In its sample, this clone was seen a few times. This chain links TRBV4-1 with TRBJ1-5; D gene uncertain. The CDR3 runs 15 residues. Looked up from germline, CDR1 is MGHRA and CDR2 is YSYEKL. V gave up 1 base and J gave up 9 bases, with 16 bases separating them. DNA for the CDR3: TGCGCCAGCAGCCAAGGGCCGGGAGCCTTGGGGCCCCAGCATTTT. Protein: CASSQGPGALGPQHF.

The rearrangement links TRBV7-9 to TRBJ2-3; D is ambiguous. This CDR3 has 15 residues. Per the germline V gene, CDR1 is SEHNR and CDR2 is FQNEAQ (reference sequence). V was cut by 3 bases and J by 0 bases, with 10 bases left in between. CDR3 residues: CASSFYSASTDTQYF. In DNA, the CDR3 is TGTGCCAGCAGCTTTTACAGCGCCAGCACAGATACGCAGTATTTT.